Below are 31 T cell receptor beta chains sequenced from a single sample in a study of control samples from healthy donors and cancer patients. Method: immunoSEQ multiplex PCR; TCRdb's copy keeps in-frame clones and lacks some. The sample yields fewer than 100,000 clones, 70% to 90% seen once. Sequences were obtained from blood. The receptors shown here come from a woman in her 50s in good health.

This chain connects TRBV3-1 (or the pseudogene TRBV3-2) to TRBJ1-1; D remains unclear. V lost 0 bases and J lost 5, with 13 bases in between. The CDR3 runs to 15 residues. Germline assignment: CDR1 LGHDT and CDR2 YNNKEL (reference sequence). The CDR3 DNA reads as TGTGCCAGCAGCCAAGATCCTCGGGCAACGACTGAAGCTTTCTTT. Translation gives CASSQDPRATTEAFF.

This sequence joins TRBV11-2 and TRBJ1-6, with D maybe TRBD1 (5 bases). In germline, CDR1 is SGHAT, CDR2 FQNNGV. V shed 4 bases and J shed 8 bases, with 12 bases lying between them. The CDR3 is 14 amino acids. The CDR3: CASSWGRRHSPLHF. The CDR3 bases are TGTGCCAGCAGCTGGGGACGTCGACATTCACCCCTCCACTTT.

The CDR3 nucleotides are TGTGCCAGCAGTGGCAGGGGGACTGGAAACACCATATATTTT. This sequence encodes CASSGRGTGNTIYF. The chain couples TRBV2 to TRBJ1-3, with TRBD1 matching 7 bases. Trimming removed 4 bases from V and 2 bases from J; junction bases left unmatched: 2. Germline CDR1 SNHLY, CDR2 FYNNEI. CDR3 size: 14 residues.

The chain couples TRBV2 to TRBJ1-4; D is unresolved. V shed 0 bases and J shed 9 bases, with 11 bases lying between them. The CDR3 is made up of 14 amino acids. CDR1 is SNHLY and CDR2 is FYNNEI in the germline V gene. The CDR3 sequence is CASSEALAGQKLFF. In DNA, the CDR3 is TGTGCCAGCAGTGAAGCGCTGGCAGGTCAAAAACTGTTTTTT.

Here the CDR3 reads CASSKGVNYGYTF. CDR3 nucleotides: TGTGCCAGTAGTAAAGGGGTTAACTATGGCTACACCTTC. The chain carries TRBV19 and TRBJ1-2; TRBD1 is a possible D gene (5 bases). V lost 4 bases, J lost 1 base, and 7 bases lay in between. CDR3 length: 13 residues. Germline V CDR1 and CDR2: LNHDA, SQIVND (reference sequence).

This chain uses TRBV24-1 with TRBJ1-2; 8 bases map to TRBD1. Germline CDR1 reads KGHDR; CDR2 reads SFDVKD. CDR3 size: 14 residues. The V segment lost 3 bases and the J segment 7 bases; nucleotides outside the gene matches: 6. The CDR3 nucleotides are TGTGCCACCAGTGATAGGACAGGGAACCGTGGCTACACCTTC. Amino acid sequence: CATSDRTGNRGYTF.

The chain combines TRBV3-1 (or the pseudogene TRBV3-2) with TRBJ2-6; D is ambiguous. The CDR3 loop spans 14 amino acids. Trimming stripped 4 bases from V and 2 bases from J, with 6 bases between. The germline V gene encodes CDR1 LGHDT and CDR2 YNNKEL (reference sequence). The CDR3 sequence: CASSRLAGANVLTF. In DNA form, the CDR3 reads TGTGCCAGCAGCCGACTGGCTGGGGCCAACGTCCTGACTTTC.

The chain carries TRBV2 and TRBJ1-1; 8 nucleotides match TRBD1. With V trimmed by 3 bases and J by 4 bases, 4 bases remained unmatched. CDR3 length: 14 residues. Germline CDR1 is SNHLY and CDR2 is FYNNEI. This chain's CDR3 is CASSDQGALTEAFF. As DNA, the CDR3 is TGTGCCAGCAGTGACCAGGGGGCGCTCACTGAAGCTTTCTTT.

The chain uses TRBV15 and TRBJ2-3; the D is unclear. The CDR3 runs 15 residues. Germline V gene lookup returns CDR1 LNHNV and CDR2 YYDKDF (reference sequence). The V end lost 3 bases, the J end lost 4 bases, and 14 bases lay between the germline ends. The CDR3 DNA sequence: TGTGCCACCAGCAGCGCCCTTTCAAGGGCAGATACGCAGTATTTT. Translation: CATSSALSRADTQYF.

The CDR3 protein is CAWRQGSGDEQFF. DNA for the CDR3: TGTGCCTGGAGACAAGGCTCGGGTGATGAGCAGTTCTTC. The rearrangement joins TRBV30 to TRBJ2-1; D call uncertain. Germline V gene data show CDR1 as GTSNPN and CDR2 as SVGIG (reference sequence). This CDR3 has 13 amino acids. The ends were cut back, 3 bases at V and 8 bases at J, with 14 bases in the middle.

J is TRBJ1-1 and V is TRBV11-2; D unclear. Germline V gene sequence: CDR1 SGHAT, CDR2 FQNNGV. The CDR3 runs 14 residues. The V gene lost 2 bases and the J gene lost 4 bases, with 11 bases spanning the gap. The CDR3 DNA follows: TGTGCCAGCAGCTTATTTGTTGGGGTCACTGAAGCTTTCTTT. It encodes CASSLFVGVTEAFF.

J is TRBJ2-3 and V is TRBV29-1; 7 positions match TRBD1. Trimming cost V 0 bases and J 14 bases; bases outside gene matches: 14. This CDR3 spans 14 amino acids. The V gene's germline CDR1 is SQVTM and CDR2 ANQGSEA. The CDR3 DNA reads as TGCAGCGTTGAAGATTGGGGGACGTGGACAGGAGGGTATTTT. Protein product: CSVEDWGTWTGGYF.

This chain links TRBV4-1 with TRBJ1-5, with a weak D call TRBD1 (6 bases). The CDR3 is 16 residues long. The germline CDR1 and CDR2 sequences are MGHRA and YSYEKL. Trimming shortened V by 0 bases and J by 4 bases, and 13 bases separated the two germline ends. CDR3 sequence (DNA): TGCGCCAGCAGCCAAGATTGGGGGGGCCGGAATCAGCCCCAGCATTTT. Its translation is CASSQDWGGRNQPQHF.

This chain connects TRBV5-1 to TRBJ1-1; tentatively, D is TRBD1 (5 bases). The CDR3 loop spans 18 amino acids. Germline V gene sequence: CDR1 SGHRS, CDR2 YFSETQ. The V and J ends lost 4 bases and 1 base respectively, with 23 bases between them. CDR3 sequence: CASSLGLGESWGNTEAFF. CDR3 bases: TGCGCCAGCAGCCTGGGACTAGGCGAATCGTGGGGGAACACTGAAGCTTTCTTT.

This rearrangement joins TRBV28 to TRBJ1-2; D is uncertain. There are 16 residues in the CDR3. Trimming pared 7 bases from V and 0 bases from J, leaving 18 bases between. Looked up from germline, CDR1 is MDHEN and CDR2 is SYDVKM. The CDR3 spells CASTTMLGMANYGYTF. CDR3 in DNA: TGTGCCAGCACCACAATGTTGGGGATGGCTAACTATGGCTACACCTTC.

V and J are TRBV13 and TRBJ2-3, with 8 bases lining up with TRBD2. After removal of 5 bases from V and 5 bases from J, the junction contained 9 bases not matched to a gene. The germline CDR1 and CDR2 sequences are PRHDT and FYEKMQ (reference sequence). This CDR3 has 15 residues. The CDR3 spells CASSLRGLELDTQYF. In DNA, the CDR3 is TGTGCCAGCAGCCTCAGGGGACTAGAATTAGATACGCAGTATTTT.

The V gene is TRBV10-3, the J gene TRBJ2-3; the match to TRBD2 covers 8 bases. The V segment lost 0 bases and the J segment 7 bases; nucleotides outside the gene matches: 9. Germline CDR1 is ENHRY and CDR2 is SYGVKD. The CDR3 is 16 amino acids. The CDR3 region is CAISESGGGLTHTQYF. As DNA, the CDR3 is TGTGCCATCAGTGAGTCCGGGGGGGGACTCACCCATACGCAGTATTTT.

The chain employs TRBV4-1 and TRBJ1-1, with 8 bases lining up with TRBD1. The CDR3 spans 15 residues. The V gene end was trimmed by 2 bases and the J gene end by 5 bases; junction bases not matched to a gene: 7. The germline gives CDR1 MGHRA, CDR2 YSYEKL. CDR3 loop: CASSQSDRVRTEAFF. CDR3 bases: TGCGCCAGCAGCCAATCGGACAGGGTAAGGACTGAAGCTTTCTTT.

V usage is TRBV13 and J usage is TRBJ2-1; D possibly corresponds to TRBD1 (5 bases). Germline CDR1 PRHDT, CDR2 FYEKMQ (reference sequence). V was trimmed by 5 bases and J by 8 bases, leaving 22 bases between them. The CDR3 has 16 residues. DNA of the CDR3: TGTGCCAGCAGCCCGAGAAAAGGCAGGGCAGGCGATGAGCAGTTCTTC. This codes for CASSPRKGRAGDEQFF.

This chain joins TRBV6-5 and TRBJ2-1, with TRBD2 identical over 10 bases. Germline V gene lookup returns CDR1 MNHEY and CDR2 SVGAGI. V lost 11 bases and J lost 7; bases outside the gene matches: 11. This CDR3 is 14 amino acids long. The CDR3 spells CAASAGGPRNEQFF. The DNA of the CDR3 is TGTGCCGCCTCAGCGGGGGGGCCCAGAAATGAGCAGTTCTTC.

V and J are TRBV5-6 and TRBJ1-4; D unclear. The CDR3 length is 16 residues. The V gene lost 0 bases and the J gene lost 6 bases, with 15 bases spanning the gap. CDR1 SGHDT and CDR2 YYEEEE come from the germline V gene. The chain's CDR3 is CASSLGRTVLDEKLFF. CDR3 in DNA: TGTGCCAGCAGCTTGGGGAGAACAGTCTTGGATGAAAAACTGTTTTTT. The full variable domain, rest sourced from reference TRBV5-6 and TRBJ1-4, is DAGVTQSPTHLIKTRGQQVTLRCSPKSGHDTVSWYQQALGQGPQFIFQYYEEEERQRGNFPDRFSGHQFPNYSSELNVNALLLGDSALYLCASSLGRTVLDEKLFFGSGTQLSVL.

The rearrangement joins TRBV19 to TRBJ2-6; D remains ambiguous. Germline V gene data show CDR1 as LNHDA and CDR2 as SQIVND (reference sequence). The CDR3 has 14 amino acids. Trimming stripped 7 bases from V and 3 bases from J, with 10 bases between. This CDR3 reads CASTYRFGANVLTF. CDR3 nucleotide sequence: TGTGCCAGTACGTATAGATTTGGGGCCAACGTCCTGACTTTC.

This chain links TRBV7-9 with TRBJ1-1, with D uncertain. CDR1 is SEHNR, CDR2 FQNEAQ, per germline (reference sequence). The CDR3 extends over 15 amino acids. V was trimmed by 5 bases and J by 1 base, leaving 14 bases between them. CDR3 coding DNA: TGTGCCAGCAGCCAAGAGGCCAGTAGGAACACTGAAGCTTTCTTT. It codes for CASSQEASRNTEAFF.

This clone was observed a few times. V gene TRBV2 combines with J gene TRBJ2-7; 7 nucleotides match TRBD1. Germline CDR1 SNHLY, CDR2 FYNNEI. CDR3 size: 13 residues. Trimming cost V 9 bases and J 9 bases; bases outside gene matches: 14. The CDR3 bases are TGTGCCAGTGGGGACAGAATCTATACGGGGCAGTACTTC. This codes for CASGDRIYTGQYF.

This chain links TRBV6-1 with TRBJ2-5; D is ambiguous. CDR3 length: 12 amino acids. Trimming removed 2 bases at V and 5 bases at J, with 6 bases between. From germline, CDR1 is MNHNS and CDR2 SASEGT. CDR3 region: CASSERQETQYF. As DNA, the CDR3 is TGTGCCAGCAGTGAACGGCAGGAGACCCAGTACTTC.

J is TRBJ1-2 and V is TRBV3-1 (or the pseudogene TRBV3-2), with 7 nucleotides matching TRBD1. There are 14 residues in the CDR3. With 4 bases clipped from V and 4 bases from J, the junction kept 6 bases outside the gene matches. In germline, CDR1 is LGHDT, CDR2 YNNKEL (reference sequence). CDR3 sequence reads: CASSPRGPGYGYTF. Here the CDR3 DNA reads TGTGCCAGCAGCCCTAGGGGGCCCGGCTATGGCTACACCTTC.

The chain links TRBV12-3 or TRBV12-4 to TRBJ1-2; 7 nucleotides agree with TRBD1. Losses at the gene ends were 3 bases for V and 8 bases for J; bases not matched to a gene: 6. The CDR3 runs 13 residues. CDR3 in amino acids: CASSLDRTWGYTF. CDR3 bases: TGTGCCAGCAGTTTGGACAGGACCTGGGGCTACACCTTC.

The CDR3 region has the DNA TGTGCCAGCAGTTGGGGACAGTCTGAAGCTTTCTTT. This translates into CASSWGQSEAFF. V gene TRBV5-6 combines with J gene TRBJ1-1, with 7 nucleotides matching TRBD1. This CDR3 comprises 12 residues. The junction had 4 bases not matched to a gene; V was cut back by 5 bases and J by 6 bases. Germline CDR1 SGHDT, CDR2 YYEEEE.

The rearrangement uses TRBV5-1 and TRBJ2-7; 10 positions agree with TRBD1. The CDR3 is 13 amino acids. Germline CDR1 SGHRS, CDR2 YFSETQ. V shed 9 bases and J 4 bases; nucleotides not matched to a gene: 7. CDR3 residues: CATTPGQGYEQYF. CDR3 nucleotides: TGCGCCACCACTCCGGGACAGGGGTACGAGCAGTACTTC.

CDR3 bases: TGTGCCAGCAGCCAAGTGTCACTGGGACAGGGAAAGACCCAGTACTTC. Amino acids: CASSQVSLGQGKTQYF. The genes are TRBV3-1 (or the pseudogene TRBV3-2) and TRBJ2-5; 9 bases fit TRBD1. Germline trimming cut 1 base from V and 6 bases from J; bases unmatched to any gene: 9. Germline CDR1 is LGHDT and CDR2 is YNNKEL (reference sequence). CDR3 length equals 16 residues.

The gene calls are TRBV14 and TRBJ2-5; 7 bases are shared with TRBD1. Trimming removed 7 bases from V and 2 bases from J; junction bases left unmatched: 7. Germline CDR1 and CDR2: SGHDN and FVKESK. The length of the CDR3 is 14 residues. As DNA, the CDR3 is TGTGCCAGCACCAAGACAGGGCCTCAAGAGACCCAGTACTTC. Amino acids: CASTKTGPQETQYF. The complete variable domain, with remaining parts taken from reference TRBV14 and TRBJ2-5, reads EAGVTQFPSHSVIEKGQTVTLRCDPISGHDNLYWYRRVMGKEIKFLLHFVKESKQDESGMPNNRFLAERTGGTYSTLKVQPAELEDSGVYFCASTKTGPQETQYFGPGTRLLVL.